The T cell receptor beta chain under discussion was sequenced for a study of T cell changes during pregnancy in multiple sclerosis. Germline lookup yields CDR1 SGHTA and CDR2 FQGNSA. This CDR3 comprises 19 residues. J gave up 7 bases and V 1 base, and 15 bases lay outside the gene matches. Assay used: immunoSEQ multiplex PCR; TCRdb lists only in-frame clones, some missing. The sample yields 40,000 to 60,000 clones, almost 95% seen once. This specimen consisted of CD4+ T cells from peripheral blood mononuclear cells, obtained in the third trimester of pregnancy. This chain links TRBV7-2 with TRBJ1-6, with TRBD1 matching 8 bases. The clonotype comes from a female donor with multiple sclerosis, enrolled in a pregnancy study. The CDR3 coding sequence is TGTGCCAGCAGCTTAGTCGGACAGGGTAGGGGATCGGGGAATTCACCCCTCCACTTT. Translated: CASSLVGQGRGSGNSPLHF.